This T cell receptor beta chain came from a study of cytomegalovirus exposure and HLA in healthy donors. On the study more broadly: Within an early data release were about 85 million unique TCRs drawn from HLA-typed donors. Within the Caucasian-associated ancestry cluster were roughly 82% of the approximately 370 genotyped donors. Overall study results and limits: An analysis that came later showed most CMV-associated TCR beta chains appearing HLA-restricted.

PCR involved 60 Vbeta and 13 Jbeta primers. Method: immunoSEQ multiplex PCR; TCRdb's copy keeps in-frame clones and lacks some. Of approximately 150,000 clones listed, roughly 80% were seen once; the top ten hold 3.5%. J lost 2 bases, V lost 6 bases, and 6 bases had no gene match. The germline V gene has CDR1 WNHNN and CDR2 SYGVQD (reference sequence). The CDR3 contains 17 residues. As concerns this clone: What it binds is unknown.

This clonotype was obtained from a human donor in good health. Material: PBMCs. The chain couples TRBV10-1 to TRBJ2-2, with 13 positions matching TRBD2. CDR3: CASSGPGLAGNTGELFF. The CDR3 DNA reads TGCGCCAGCAGCGGACCGGGACTAGCGGGAAACACCGGGGAGCTGTTTTTT.